This entry features one TCR beta chain sequence. Additional DNA sequences in this sample encode the identical CDR3. The sample's treatment: about 20 received Ad26.COV2.S at low or high dose, single or two shots; 5 received placebo; per-sample allocation not given. All samples were drawn on day 63, counting from the first vaccine or placebo injection. The individual, an adult aged 18-55 years, was a donor in Boston. The sample is drawn from a study of Ad26.COV2.S vaccination and SARS-CoV-2 variants. In germline, CDR1 is SEHNR, CDR2 FQNEAQ (reference sequence). Trimming left V 1 base short and J 6 bases short, with 6 bases between. The CDR3 runs 12 residues. The protocol was immunoSEQ multiplex PCR, while the TCRdb copy is restricted to in-frame clones and leaves out a portion. The sample lists about 680,000 clones, around 92% occurring once.

The rearrangement joins TRBV7-9 to TRBJ1-2, with D uncertain. The TCR comes from a person aged 18-65 years who received the Ad26.COV2.S COVID-19 vaccine or a placebo. The sample consisted of peripheral blood, taken in a trial of Ad26.COV2.S vaccine versus placebo. As DNA, the CDR3 is TGTGCCAGCAGCTTAGAAGGGCATGGCTACACCTTC. This translates into CASSLEGHGYTF.